This entry concerns a single T cell receptor (beta chain). The antigen remains undetermined. The CDR3 consists of 13 residues. CDR1 is LNHDA, CDR2 SQIVND, per germline (reference sequence). Trimming took 7 bases from V and 4 from J, leaving 12 bases between them. This entry belongs to a study of T cell responses to AZD1222 COVID-19 vaccine. Profiled with immunoSEQ multiplex PCR; TCRdb holds only in-frame clones, not every one. The data contain approximately 150,000 clones, around 93% of them singletons. Second-dose timings of about 4 or about 12 weeks were pooled. Findings and limits, study-wide: Donors in the cohort were predominantly white British and more often female, and clonal diversity was possibly underestimated. Spike-specific TCR breadth and depth rose after two AZD1222 doses.

Sample: peripheral blood, taken 28 days after the second AZD1222 dose. The chain uses TRBV19 and TRBJ2-3; no clear D gene. The receptor was isolated from an adult who received the AZD1222 COVID-19 vaccine. This chain's CDR3 is CASTPGKADTQYF. The DNA for the CDR3 is TGTGCCAGTACCCCAGGAAAGGCAGATACGCAGTATTTT.